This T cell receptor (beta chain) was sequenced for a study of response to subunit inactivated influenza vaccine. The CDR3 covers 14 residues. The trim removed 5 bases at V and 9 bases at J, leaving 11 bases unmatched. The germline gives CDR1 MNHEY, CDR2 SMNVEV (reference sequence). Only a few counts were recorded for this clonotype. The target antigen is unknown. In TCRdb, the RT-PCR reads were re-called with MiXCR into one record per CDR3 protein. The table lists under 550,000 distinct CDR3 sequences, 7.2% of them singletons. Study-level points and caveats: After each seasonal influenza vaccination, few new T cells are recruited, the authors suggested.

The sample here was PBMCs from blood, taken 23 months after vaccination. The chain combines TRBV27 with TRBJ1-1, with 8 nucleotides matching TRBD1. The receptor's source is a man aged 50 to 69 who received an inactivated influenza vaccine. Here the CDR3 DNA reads TGTGCCAGCAGTCGCGATTCTGACAGGGGCAAAGCTTTCTTT. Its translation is CASSRDSDRGKAFF.